The 20 T cell receptor beta chains listed next were all sequenced from one sample in a study of early T cells in non-severe SARS-CoV-2 infection. TCRdb analysed the 5' RACE reads with MiXCR anew, one entry per CDR3 protein. The sample has approximately 46,000 distinct CDR3 sequences; 6.1% are singletons. Sequences were obtained from whole blood. These receptors were taken from an adult who was a healthcare worker with PCR-confirmed SARS-CoV-2 infection or an uninfected control (not recorded which).

This clonotype has a count of ten or more. This sequence joins TRBV18 and TRBJ2-7; D gene uncertain. Germline V gives CDR1 KGHSH, CDR2 LQKENI. The CDR3 has 12 residues. V lost 2 bases to trimming and J lost 3 bases, with 5 bases between them. The CDR3 loop reads CASSPFLYEQYF. CDR3 in DNA: TGTGCCAGCTCACCATTTCTCTACGAGCAGTACTTC.

Many counts were recorded for this clonotype. The chain couples TRBV5-6 to TRBJ2-3; perhaps TRBD1 as D (7 bases). CDR3 length equals 17 residues. Trimming removed 0 bases at V and 4 bases at J, with 18 bases between. Germline V CDR1 and CDR2: SGHDT, YYEEEE. CDR3 coding DNA: TGTGCCAGCAGCTTGGTACGACAGGGAGGAGGGGCAGATACGCAGTATTTT. It specifies CASSLVRQGGGADTQYF.

This clonotype showed up just a few times. This sequence may be a read error, since a much larger clone differs from it by one base. This sequence joins TRBV7-9 and TRBJ2-7, with TRBD1 as a possible D gene (6 bases). Germline CDR1 and CDR2: SEHNR and FQNEAQ (reference sequence). CDR3 length: 13 amino acids. V was pared by 5 bases and J by 1 base, with 9 bases between. The CDR3 region is CASSPGQSYEQYF. In DNA, the CDR3 is TGTGCCAGCAGCCCCGGACAGTCCTACGAGCAGTACTTC.

The chain carries TRBV12-3 or TRBV12-4 and TRBJ2-3; TRBD1 matches at 7 bases. The length of the CDR3 is 17 residues. Trimming at V came to 1 base and at J to 0 bases, leaving 7 bases not matched to a gene. CDR3 sequence reads: CASSLDSGGQSTDTQYF. CDR3 DNA: TGTGCCAGCAGTTTAGATTCTGGGGGACAGAGCACAGATACGCAGTATTTT.

This clonotype was found many times. The chain carries TRBV12-3 or TRBV12-4 and TRBJ1-2; TRBD1 is a possible D gene (5 bases). The CDR3 totals 13 residues. Deletions cut 1 base from V and 8 bases from J, with 11 bases between. Here the CDR3 reads CASSLGQIGGYTF. In DNA, the CDR3 is TGTGCCAGCAGTTTAGGACAGATTGGGGGCTACACCTTC.

This clonotype was seen at least ten times. V usage is TRBV12-3 or TRBV12-4 and J usage is TRBJ1-1; D gene unclear. The CDR3 spans 14 residues. The V end lost 7 bases, the J end lost 1 base, and 13 bases lay between the germline ends. The CDR3 DNA reads as TGTGCCAGCACCTTAGGGCGGGCGAACACTGAAGCTTTCTTT. This sequence encodes CASTLGRANTEAFF.

This clonotype was seen ten or more times. The chain links TRBV7-9 to TRBJ2-7; perhaps TRBD1 as D (5 bases). Germline V gene sequence: CDR1 SEHNR, CDR2 FQNEAQ (reference sequence). The CDR3 covers 18 residues. Trimming took off 1 base at V and 7 bases at J, with 26 bases between the two ends. DNA for the CDR3: TGTGCCAGCAGCTTAGACTACTCTTTTAGCCTAGGGGTTCGGGAGCAGTACTTC. Translating gives CASSLDYSFSLGVREQYF.

This clonotype was observed a few times. This chain uses TRBV28 with TRBJ1-4; D is ambiguous. Germline CDR1 MDHEN, CDR2 SYDVKM. Trimming took off 6 bases at V and 8 bases at J, with 13 bases between the two ends. The CDR3 has 13 residues. The CDR3 DNA reads as TGTGCCAGCAGCTTAGACCCTGCGGAAAAACTGTTTTTT. It translates to CASSLDPAEKLFF.

Ten or more counts support this clonotype. The chain has TRBV2 and TRBJ1-4, with 9 bases lining up with TRBD1. Germline loops: CDR1 SNHLY, CDR2 FYNNEI. V was pared by 6 bases and J by 2 bases, with 4 bases of the junction left unmatched. This CDR3 spans 15 amino acids. Here the CDR3 DNA reads TGTGCCAGCAGCCCTGACAGGGGGACTAATGAAAAACTGTTTTTT. Residues: CASSPDRGTNEKLFF.

Ten or more counts support this clonotype. V gene TRBV4-3 combines with J gene TRBJ1-6, with D tentatively TRBD1 (5 bases). Germline CDR1 and CDR2: LGHNA and YSLEER. V was cut by 0 bases and J by 5 bases, with 8 bases left in between. This CDR3 contains 15 residues. The CDR3 DNA reads as TGCGCCAGCAGCCAAGATTGGGGGAATAATTCACCCCTCCACTTT. This gives the protein CASSQDWGNNSPLHF.

In its sample, this clonotype was seen many times. The genes are TRBV7-3 and TRBJ2-7; 7 bases match TRBD2. CDR1 and CDR2 from the germline V gene are SGHTA and FQGTGA. The CDR3 sequence is 13 residues long. With V trimmed by 5 bases and J by 6 bases, 7 bases remained unmatched. CDR3 nucleotides: TGTGCCAGCAGCCAGAATACGGGAGGCGAGCAGTACTTC. This encodes CASSQNTGGEQYF.

This clonotype has only a few counts. V gene TRBV6-1 combines with J gene TRBJ2-3, with D unresolved. CDR1 and CDR2 from the germline V gene are MNHNS and SASEGT. The germline V and J ends were trimmed by 6 bases and 0 bases, with 13 bases remaining between them. This CDR3 comprises 15 residues. Here the CDR3 reads CASRAQRSSTDTQYF. CDR3 nucleotide sequence: TGTGCCAGCAGGGCACAGCGATCTAGCACAGATACGCAGTATTTT.

The table lists this clonotype with a few counts. The CDR3 region has the DNA TGTGCCAGCAGCCAAGATACAGGGTACGAGCAGTACTTC. It encodes CASSQDTGYEQYF. The chain links TRBV3-1 to TRBJ2-7, with D tentatively TRBD1 (6 bases). CDR1 is LGHDT and CDR2 is YNNKEL in the germline V gene (reference sequence). Trimming removed 0 bases at V and 4 bases at J, with 7 bases between. The length of the CDR3 is 13 residues.

The V gene is TRBV5-6, the J gene TRBJ1-2; TRBD1 might be the D (6 bases). Germline V gene lookup returns CDR1 SGHDT and CDR2 YYEEEE. The CDR3 runs 9 residues. This CDR3 reads CVPGDGYTF. CDR3 DNA sequence: TGTGTCCCAGGGGACGGCTACACCTTC.

This clonotype was seen many times. The rearrangement uses TRBV20-1 and TRBJ2-7; possible D gene TRBD1, 6 bases. The germline V gene encodes CDR1 DFQATT and CDR2 SNEGSKA (reference sequence). This CDR3 comprises 15 residues. V gave up 0 bases and J gave up 0 bases, with 12 bases separating them. CDR3 in DNA: TGCAGTGCTAGAGATCTAGAGACAGGCTCCTACGAGCAGTACTTC. It codes for CSARDLETGSYEQYF.

This clonotype was recorded a few times. The chain links TRBV2 to TRBJ1-1, with TRBD1 matching over 8 bases. Germline CDR1 SNHLY, CDR2 FYNNEI. The length of the CDR3 is 17 residues. V dropped 5 bases and J dropped 6; count of bases not matched to a gene: 17. CDR3 sequence (DNA): TGTGCCAGCAGTTTTCCGGGACAGGACTCCTCAGCCTCTGAAGCTTTCTTT. Amino acid sequence: CASSFPGQDSSASEAFF.

The chain couples TRBV10-3 to TRBJ2-2; D may be TRBD2 (5 bases). The CDR3 length is 15 residues. V gave up 2 bases and J gave up 6 bases, with 13 bases separating them. CDR1 is ENHRY, CDR2 SYGVKD, per germline. CDR3 bases: TGTGCCATCAGTGAGGGGCAGAGGGCCGCCGGGGAGCTGTTTTTT. Protein: CAISEGQRAAGELFF.

This clonotype was picked up many times. The chain combines TRBV19 with TRBJ1-1; 7 positions agree with TRBD1. Germline-derived CDR1 and CDR2 are LNHDA and SQIVND (reference sequence). Germline trimming cut 5 bases from V and 7 bases from J; bases unmatched to any gene: 4. The CDR3 extends over 12 amino acids. CDR3 residues: CASSADRFEAFF. The CDR3 DNA sequence: TGTGCCAGTAGTGCGGACAGGTTTGAAGCTTTCTTT.

The chain uses TRBV27 and TRBJ2-4; D is possibly TRBD1 (5 bases). The CDR3 sequence is 14 residues long. V was trimmed by 4 bases and J by 3 bases, leaving 10 bases between them. Germline V CDR1 and CDR2: MNHEY, SMNVEV (reference sequence). CDR3 coding DNA: TGTGCCAGCAGTTCGACAGTGGGCAAAAACATTCAGTACTTC. Its translation: CASSSTVGKNIQYF.

This rearrangement joins TRBV6-6 to TRBJ2-2, with 8 nucleotides matching TRBD1. This CDR3 is 15 amino acids long. The junction had 7 bases not matched to a gene; V was cut back by 10 bases and J by 0 bases. Germline V CDR1 and CDR2: MNHNY, SVGAGI (reference sequence). CDR3 DNA: TGTGCCAACATGCCCAGGGGGCCGAACACCGGGGAGCTGTTTTTT. As protein: CANMPRGPNTGELFF.